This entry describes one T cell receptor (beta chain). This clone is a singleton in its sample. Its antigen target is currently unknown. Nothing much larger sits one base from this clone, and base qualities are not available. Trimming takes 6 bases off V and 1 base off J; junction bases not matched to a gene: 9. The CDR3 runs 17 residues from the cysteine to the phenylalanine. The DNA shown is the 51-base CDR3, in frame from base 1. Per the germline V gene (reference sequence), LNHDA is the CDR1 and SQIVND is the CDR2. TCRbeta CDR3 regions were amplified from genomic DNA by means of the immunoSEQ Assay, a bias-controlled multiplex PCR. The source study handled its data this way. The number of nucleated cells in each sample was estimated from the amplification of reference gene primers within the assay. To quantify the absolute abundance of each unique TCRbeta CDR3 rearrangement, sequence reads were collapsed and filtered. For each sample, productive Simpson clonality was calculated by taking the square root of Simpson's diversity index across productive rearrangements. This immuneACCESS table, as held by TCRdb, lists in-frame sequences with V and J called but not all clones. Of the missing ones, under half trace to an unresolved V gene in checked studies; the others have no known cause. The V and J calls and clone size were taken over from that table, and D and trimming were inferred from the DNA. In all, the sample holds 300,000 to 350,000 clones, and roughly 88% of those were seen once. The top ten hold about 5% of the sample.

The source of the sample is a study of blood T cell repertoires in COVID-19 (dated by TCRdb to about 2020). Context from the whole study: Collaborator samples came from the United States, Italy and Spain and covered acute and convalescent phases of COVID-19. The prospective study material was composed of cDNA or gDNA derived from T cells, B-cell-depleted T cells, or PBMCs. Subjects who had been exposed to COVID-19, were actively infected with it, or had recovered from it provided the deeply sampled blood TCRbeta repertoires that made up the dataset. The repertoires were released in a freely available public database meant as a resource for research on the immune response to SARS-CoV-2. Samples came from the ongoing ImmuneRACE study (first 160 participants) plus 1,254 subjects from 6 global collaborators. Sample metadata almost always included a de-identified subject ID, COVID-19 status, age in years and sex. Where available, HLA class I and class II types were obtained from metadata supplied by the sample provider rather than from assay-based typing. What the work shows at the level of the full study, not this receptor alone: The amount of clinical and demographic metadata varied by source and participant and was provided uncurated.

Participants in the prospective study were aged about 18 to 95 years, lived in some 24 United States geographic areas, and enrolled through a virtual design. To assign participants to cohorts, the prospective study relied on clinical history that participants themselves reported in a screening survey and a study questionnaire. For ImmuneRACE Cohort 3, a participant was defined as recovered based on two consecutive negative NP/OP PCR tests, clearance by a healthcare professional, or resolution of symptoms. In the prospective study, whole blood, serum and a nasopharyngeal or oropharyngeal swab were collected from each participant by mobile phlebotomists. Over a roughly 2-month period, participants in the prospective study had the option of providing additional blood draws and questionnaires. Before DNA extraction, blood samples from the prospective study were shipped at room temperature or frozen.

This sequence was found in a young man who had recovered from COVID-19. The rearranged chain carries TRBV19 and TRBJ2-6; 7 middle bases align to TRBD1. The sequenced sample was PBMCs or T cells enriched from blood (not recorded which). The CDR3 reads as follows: CASRTTGARSGANVLTF. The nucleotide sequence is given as TGTGCCAGTAGGACTACAGGGGCAAGGTCTGGGGCCAACGTCCTGACTTTC.